This entry is about one TCR beta chain. Antigen: not known. The sample comes from a study of T-cell reconstitution after alpha-beta-depleted transplantation in children. The germline gives CDR1 MNHNS, CDR2 SASEGT. The CDR3 extends over 14 amino acids. V was pared by 6 bases and J by 5 bases, with 16 bases between. General study findings and limits: Surviving recipient T cells and thymic progenitors accounted for the high day-60 TCRbeta diversity observed in some patients. T-cell counts and diversity at one year post-transplant came mainly from newly produced T cells. Several hundred expanded graft clones reportedly gave rise to the alpha-beta T cells present about two months after transplant.

A library of TCRbeta sequences, prepared with unique molecular identifiers, was generated. TCRdb independently ran MiXCR on the PCR reads; one entry per CDR3 protein. This sample yields 350,000 to 500,000 distinct CDR3 sequences, of which 43% are seen a single time; 27% belongs to the top ten. The J gene is TRBJ1-1, the V gene TRBV6-1, with D possibly being TRBD1 (5 bases). Specimen: PBMCs, collected before TCRalphabeta/CD19-depleted stem cell transplant. This clonotype originated in a girl aged 2 to 9 with aplastic anemia, due to receive a stem cell transplant. The CDR3 coding sequence is TGTGCCAGCAGACCCGAGGGGCCGCAAACTGAAGCTTTCTTT. This sequence encodes CASRPEGPQTEAFF.